This T cell receptor beta chain is from a study of identical twins. Study results and caveats: Sequences that were out-of-frame, alpha and twin-shared displayed an excess of low generation probability. Analyses based on zero insertions could be partly confounded by invariant MAIT and iNKT cells.

The length of the CDR3 is 14 residues. V was cut by 6 bases and J by 0 bases, with 9 bases left in between. Germline V gene sequence: CDR1 SGHRS, CDR2 YFSETQ. Unique molecular identifiers were present on the cDNA, and a universal primer site came from template switching. MiXCR was run by TCRdb on the 5' RACE reads, yielding one entry per CDR3 protein. Of approximately 240,000 distinct CDR3 sequences detected, 11% to 15% appear once; the ten largest clones hold 8.8%. This clonotype has just a few counts. Its antigen is not known. The sample was memory (CD45RO+) T cells sorted from blood. The sequence derives from a woman aged 18-35 years in good health. The chain has TRBV5-1 and TRBJ2-2; D is perhaps TRBD1 (6 bases). CDR3 DNA: TGCGCCAGCAATCGGGACACGAACACCGGGGAGCTGTTTTTT. This translates into CASNRDTNTGELFF.